The clone carrying this T cell receptor beta chain showed up just a few times. The sample is drawn from a study of early T cells in non-severe SARS-CoV-2 infection. The CDR3 runs to 16 residues. Germline V gene data show CDR1 as LGHDT and CDR2 as YNNKEL (reference sequence). Trimming removed 0 bases from V and 5 bases from J, with 16 bases in between. Individual cDNA molecules carried attached unique molecular identifiers. TCRdb reprocessed the 5' RACE reads via MiXCR and lists one record per CDR3 protein. The table includes 62,000 or so distinct CDR3 sequences, 8.5% to 9.5% detected once. V usage is TRBV3-1 and J usage is TRBJ2-5; D uncertain. The source material was whole blood. This sequence was found in an adult who was a healthcare worker with PCR-confirmed SARS-CoV-2 infection or an uninfected control (not recorded which). The CDR3 DNA is TGTGCCAGCAGCCAAGACCTCGTGGCTCTCCGGGAGACCCAGTACTTC. Translation: CASSQDLVALRETQYF.